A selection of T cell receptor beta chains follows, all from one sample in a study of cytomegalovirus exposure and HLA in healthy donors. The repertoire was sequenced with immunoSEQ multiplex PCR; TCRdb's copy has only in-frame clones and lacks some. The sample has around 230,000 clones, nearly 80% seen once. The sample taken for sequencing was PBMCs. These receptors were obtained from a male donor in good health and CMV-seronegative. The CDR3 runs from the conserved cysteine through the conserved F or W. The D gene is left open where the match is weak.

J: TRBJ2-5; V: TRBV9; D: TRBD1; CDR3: CASSSWDSQETQYF; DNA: TGTGCCAGCAGCTCGTGGGACAGCCAAGAGACCCAGTACTTC
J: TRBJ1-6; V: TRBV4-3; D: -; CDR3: CASSQAWIRTESSYNSPLHF; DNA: TGCGCCAGCAGCCAAGCTTGGATTCGGACAGAGAGCTCCTATAATTCACCCCTCCACTTT
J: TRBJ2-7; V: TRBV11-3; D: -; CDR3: CASSSGAEQYF; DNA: TGTGCCAGCAGCTCAGGGGCCGAGCAGTACTTC
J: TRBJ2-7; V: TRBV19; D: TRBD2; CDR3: CASSSSGVAGDEQYF; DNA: TGTGCCAGTAGTAGCTCGGGGGTAGCGGGAGACGAGCAGTACTTC
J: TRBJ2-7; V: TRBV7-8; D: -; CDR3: CASSLALVGGGRYSEQYF; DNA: TGTGCCAGCAGCTTAGCGCTTGTCGGGGGAGGTCGGTACTCTGAGCAGTACTTC
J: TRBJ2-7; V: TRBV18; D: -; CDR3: CASSQKQGNEQYF; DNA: TGTGCCAGCTCACAAAAACAGGGTAACGAGCAGTACTTC
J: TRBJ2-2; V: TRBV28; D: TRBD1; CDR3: CASSLPGQYTGELFF; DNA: TGTGCCAGCAGTTTACCGGGACAGTACACCGGGGAGCTGTTTTTT
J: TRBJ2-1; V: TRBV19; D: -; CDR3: CASSEDWMEQFF; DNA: TGTGCCAGTAGTGAGGACTGGATGGAGCAGTTCTTC
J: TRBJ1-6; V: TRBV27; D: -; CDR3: CASSSYSHSYNSPLHF; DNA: TGTGCCAGCAGTTCTTACAGCCACTCCTATAATTCACCCCTCCACTTT
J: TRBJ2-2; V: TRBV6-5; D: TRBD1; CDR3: CASSFDRGNTGELFF; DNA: TGTGCCAGCAGCTTCGACAGGGGGAACACCGGGGAGCTGTTTTTT
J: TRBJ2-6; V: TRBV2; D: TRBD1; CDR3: CASSADRGYSGANVLTF; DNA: TGTGCCAGCAGTGCCGACAGGGGGTATTCTGGGGCCAACGTCCTGACTTTC
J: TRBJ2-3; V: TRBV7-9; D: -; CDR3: CASSLVAAGTDTQYF; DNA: TGTGCCAGCAGCTTAGTGGCGGCGGGCACAGATACGCAGTATTTT